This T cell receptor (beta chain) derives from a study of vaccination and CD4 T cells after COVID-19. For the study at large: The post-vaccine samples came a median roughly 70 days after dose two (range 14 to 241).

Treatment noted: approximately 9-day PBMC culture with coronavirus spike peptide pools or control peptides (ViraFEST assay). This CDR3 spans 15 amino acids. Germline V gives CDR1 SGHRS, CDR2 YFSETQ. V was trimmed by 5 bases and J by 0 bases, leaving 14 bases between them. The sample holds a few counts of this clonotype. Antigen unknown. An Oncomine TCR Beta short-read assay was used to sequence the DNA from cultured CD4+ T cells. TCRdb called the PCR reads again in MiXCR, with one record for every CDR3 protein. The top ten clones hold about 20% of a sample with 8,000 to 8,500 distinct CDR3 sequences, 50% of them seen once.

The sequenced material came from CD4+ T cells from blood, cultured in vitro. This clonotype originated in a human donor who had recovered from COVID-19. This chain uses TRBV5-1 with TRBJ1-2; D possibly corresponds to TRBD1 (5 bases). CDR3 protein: CASRVDSGANYGYTF. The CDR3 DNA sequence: TGCGCCAGCAGGGTAGACAGTGGCGCTAACTATGGCTACACCTTC.